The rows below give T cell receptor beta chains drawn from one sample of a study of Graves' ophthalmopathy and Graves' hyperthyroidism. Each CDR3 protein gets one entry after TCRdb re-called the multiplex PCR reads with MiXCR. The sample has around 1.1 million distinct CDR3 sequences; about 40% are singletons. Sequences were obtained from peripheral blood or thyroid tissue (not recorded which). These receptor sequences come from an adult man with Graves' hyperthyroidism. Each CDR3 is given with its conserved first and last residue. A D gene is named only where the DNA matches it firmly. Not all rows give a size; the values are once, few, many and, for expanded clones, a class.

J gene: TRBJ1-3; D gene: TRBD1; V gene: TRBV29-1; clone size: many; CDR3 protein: CSALGDRDRNTIYF; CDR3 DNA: TGCAGCGCGCTCGGGGACAGGGATAGAAACACCATATATTTT
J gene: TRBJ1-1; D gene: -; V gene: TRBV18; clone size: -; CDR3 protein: CASSPRPTVVQGEAFF; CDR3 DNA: TGTGCCAGCTCACCCAGACCGACAGTTGTTCAGGGTGAAGCTTTCTTT
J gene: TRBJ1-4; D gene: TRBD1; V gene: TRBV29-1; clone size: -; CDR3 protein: CSARKGTANELLFF; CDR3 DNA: TGCAGCGCACGGAAGGGGACAGCAAATGAGCTACTGTTTTTT
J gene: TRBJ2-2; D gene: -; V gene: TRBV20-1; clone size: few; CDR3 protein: CSARPWPGELFF; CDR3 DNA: TGCAGTGCTAGACCCTGGCCCGGGGAGCTGTTTTTT
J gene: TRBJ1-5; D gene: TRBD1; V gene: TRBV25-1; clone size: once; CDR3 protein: CASSFAGTGRNQPQHF; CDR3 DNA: TGTGCCAGCAGTTTCGCCGGGACAGGGCGCAATCAGCCCCAGCATTTT
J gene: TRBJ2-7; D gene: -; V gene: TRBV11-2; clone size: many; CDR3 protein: CASSRSDTGYEQYF; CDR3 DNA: TGTGCCAGCAGCCGCTCAGACACCGGATACGAGCAGTACTTC
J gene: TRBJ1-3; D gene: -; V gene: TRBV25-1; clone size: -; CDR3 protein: CASSLSLAGNTIYF; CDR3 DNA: TGTGCCAGCAGTTTATCCCTAGCTGGAAACACCATATATTTT
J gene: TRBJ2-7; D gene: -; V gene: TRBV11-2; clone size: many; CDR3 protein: CASRVGGLSYEQYF; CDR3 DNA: TGTGCCAGCAGGGTGGGAGGACTCTCCTACGAGCAGTACTTC
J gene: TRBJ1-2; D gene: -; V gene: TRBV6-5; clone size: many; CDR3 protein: CASSYEGLSFGYTF; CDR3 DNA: TGTGCCAGCAGTTACGAGGGTCTCTCTTTCGGCTACACCTTC
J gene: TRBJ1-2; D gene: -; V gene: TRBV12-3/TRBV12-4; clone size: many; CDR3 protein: CASSLASGGYGYTF; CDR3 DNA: TGTGCCAGCAGCTTAGCGAGTGGGGGCTATGGCTACACCTTC
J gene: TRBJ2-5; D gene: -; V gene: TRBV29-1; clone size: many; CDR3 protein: CSVGRHQETQYF; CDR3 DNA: TGCAGCGTTGGCAGGCATCAGGAGACCCAGTACTTC
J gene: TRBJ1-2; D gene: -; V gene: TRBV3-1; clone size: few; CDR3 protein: CASSQVGTPSYGYTF; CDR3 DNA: TGTGCCAGCAGCCAAGTCGGGACACCTAGCTATGGCTACACCTTC
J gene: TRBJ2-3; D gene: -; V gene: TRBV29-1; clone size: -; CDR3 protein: CSVRSWRGSPTGTDTQYF; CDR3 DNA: TGCAGCGTACGGAGTTGGCGGGGAAGCCCAACCGGCACAGATACGCAGTATTTT
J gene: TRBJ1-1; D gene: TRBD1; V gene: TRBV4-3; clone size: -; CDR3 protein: CASSQDNGRGSGTEAFF; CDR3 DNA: TGCGCCAGCAGCCAAGATAACGGCAGGGGGTCGGGTACTGAAGCTTTCTTT
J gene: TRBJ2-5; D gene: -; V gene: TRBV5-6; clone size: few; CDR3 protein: CASSFDRYQETQYF; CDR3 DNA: TGTGCCAGCAGCTTTGACAGATACCAAGAGACCCAGTACTTC
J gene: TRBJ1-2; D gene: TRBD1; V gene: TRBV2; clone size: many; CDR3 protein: CASTQTGPHRYTF; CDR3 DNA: TGTGCCAGCACCCAGACAGGGCCCCATCGCTACACCTTC
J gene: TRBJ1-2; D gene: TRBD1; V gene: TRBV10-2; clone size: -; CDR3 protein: CASSESRPGGGYGYTF; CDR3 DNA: TGCGCCAGCAGTGAGTCCAGGCCAGGGGGTGGCTATGGCTACACCTTC
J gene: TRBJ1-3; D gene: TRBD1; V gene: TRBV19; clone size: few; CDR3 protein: CASSIRRDSWGLDHTIYF; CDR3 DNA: TGTGCCAGTAGTATCCGACGGGACAGCTGGGGCCTGGACCACACCATATATTTT
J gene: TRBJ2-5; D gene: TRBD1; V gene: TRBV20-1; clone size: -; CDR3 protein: CSAPPRGRPETQYF; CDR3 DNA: TGCAGTGCCCCCCCCAGGGGGCGACCGGAGACCCAGTACTTC
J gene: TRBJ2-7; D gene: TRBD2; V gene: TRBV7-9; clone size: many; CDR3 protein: CASSFAGGSYEQYF; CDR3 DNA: TGTGCCAGCAGCTTTGCGGGAGGCTCCTACGAGCAGTACTTC
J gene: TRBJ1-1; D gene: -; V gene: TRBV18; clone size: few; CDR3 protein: CASSTRVTEAFF; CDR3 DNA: TGTGCCAGCTCGACGAGGGTCACTGAAGCTTTCTTT
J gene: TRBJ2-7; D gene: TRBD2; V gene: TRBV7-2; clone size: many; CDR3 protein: CASTYSGGGREQYF; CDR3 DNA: TGTGCCAGCACCTATAGCGGGGGGGGAAGGGAGCAGTACTTC
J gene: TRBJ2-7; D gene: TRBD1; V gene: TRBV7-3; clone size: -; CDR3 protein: CASSSGQVAYEQYF; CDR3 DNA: TGTGCCAGCAGCTCAGGACAGGTGGCCTACGAGCAGTACTTC
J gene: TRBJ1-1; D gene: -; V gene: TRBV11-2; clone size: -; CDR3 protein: CASSSSVKRNTEAFF; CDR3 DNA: TGTGCCAGCAGCTCCTCGGTCAAAAGGAACACTGAAGCTTTCTTT
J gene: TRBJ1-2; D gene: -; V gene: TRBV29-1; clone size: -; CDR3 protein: CSVLPKSANTGYTF; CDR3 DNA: TGCAGCGTTCTGCCAAAATCAGCGAACACTGGCTACACCTTC
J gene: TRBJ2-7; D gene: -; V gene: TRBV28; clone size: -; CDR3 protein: CASRGQYF; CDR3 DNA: TGTGCCAGCAGGGGTCAGTACTTC
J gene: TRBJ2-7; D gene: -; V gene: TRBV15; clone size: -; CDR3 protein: CATSRDTDSLSYEQYF; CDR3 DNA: TGTGCCACCAGCAGAGACACGGACAGCCTCTCCTACGAGCAGTACTTC
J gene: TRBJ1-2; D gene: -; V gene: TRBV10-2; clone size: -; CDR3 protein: CASSEPDTRASYGYTF; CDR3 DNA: TGCGCCAGCAGTGAGCCGGACACCCGGGCCTCCTATGGCTACACCTTC
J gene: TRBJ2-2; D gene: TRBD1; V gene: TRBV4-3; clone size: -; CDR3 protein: CASSQEPLQGANTGELFF; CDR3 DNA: TGCGCCAGCAGCCAAGAACCCCTACAGGGGGCGAACACCGGGGAGCTGTTTTTT
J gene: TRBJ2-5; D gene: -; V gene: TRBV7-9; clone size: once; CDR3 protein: CASSLFRAETQYF; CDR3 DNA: TGTGCCAGCAGCTTATTCCGGGCGGAGACCCAGTACTTC
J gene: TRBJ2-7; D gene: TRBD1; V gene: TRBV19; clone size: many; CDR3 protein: CASSGTGTGLRQYF; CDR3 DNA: TGTGCCAGTAGTGGAACCGGGACAGGGCTTCGGCAGTACTTC
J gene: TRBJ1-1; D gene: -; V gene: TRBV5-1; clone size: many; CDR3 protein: CASSLVTGLEAFF; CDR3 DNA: TGCGCCAGCAGCTTGGTAACAGGACTAGAAGCTTTCTTT
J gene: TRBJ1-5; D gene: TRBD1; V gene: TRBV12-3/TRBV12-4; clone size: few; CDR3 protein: CASSFKGAQPQHF; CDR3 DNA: TGTGCCAGCAGTTTTAAGGGGGCGCAGCCCCAGCATTTT
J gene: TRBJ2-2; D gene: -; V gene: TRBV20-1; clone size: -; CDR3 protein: CSATGLPTGELFF; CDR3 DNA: TGCAGTGCTACTGGACTACCTACCGGGGAGCTGTTTTTT